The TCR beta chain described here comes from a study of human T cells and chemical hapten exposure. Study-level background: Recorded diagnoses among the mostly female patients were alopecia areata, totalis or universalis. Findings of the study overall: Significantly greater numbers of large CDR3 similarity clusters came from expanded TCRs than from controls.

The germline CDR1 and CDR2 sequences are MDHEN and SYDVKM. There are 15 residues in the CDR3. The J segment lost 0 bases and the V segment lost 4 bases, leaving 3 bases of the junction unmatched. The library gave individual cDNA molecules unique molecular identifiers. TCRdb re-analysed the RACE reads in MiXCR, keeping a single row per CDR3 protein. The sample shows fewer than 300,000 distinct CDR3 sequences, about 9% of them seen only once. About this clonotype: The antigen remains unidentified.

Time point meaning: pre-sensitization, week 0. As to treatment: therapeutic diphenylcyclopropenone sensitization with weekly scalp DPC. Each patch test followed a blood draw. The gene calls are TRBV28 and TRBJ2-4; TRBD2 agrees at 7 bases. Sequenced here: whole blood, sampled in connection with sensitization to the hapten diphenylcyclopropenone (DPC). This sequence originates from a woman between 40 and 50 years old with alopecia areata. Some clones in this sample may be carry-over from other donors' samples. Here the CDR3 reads CASSWASGAKNIQYF. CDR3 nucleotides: TGTGCCAGCAGTTGGGCTAGCGGAGCCAAAAACATTCAGTACTTC.